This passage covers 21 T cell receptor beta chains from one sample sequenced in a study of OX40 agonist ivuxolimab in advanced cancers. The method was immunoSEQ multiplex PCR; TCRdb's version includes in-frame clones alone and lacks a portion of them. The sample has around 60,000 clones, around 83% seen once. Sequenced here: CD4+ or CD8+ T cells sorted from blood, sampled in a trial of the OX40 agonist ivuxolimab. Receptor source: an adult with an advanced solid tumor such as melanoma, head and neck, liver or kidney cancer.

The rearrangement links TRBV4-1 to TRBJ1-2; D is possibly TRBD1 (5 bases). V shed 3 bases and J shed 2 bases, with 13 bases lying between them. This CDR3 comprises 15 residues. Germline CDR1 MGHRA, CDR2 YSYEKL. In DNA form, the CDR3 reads TGCGCCAGCAGCCACCCGGGGGAGCCCAACTATGGCTACACCTTC. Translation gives CASSHPGEPNYGYTF.

The CDR3 loop is CASSPGGLAGSYNEQFF. The CDR3 DNA is TGTGCCAGCAGTCCCGGGGGACTAGCGGGATCCTACAATGAGCAGTTCTTC. This chain links TRBV28 with TRBJ2-1; 13 bases are shared with TRBD2. Germline V CDR1 and CDR2: MDHEN, SYDVKM. V was clipped by 5 bases and J by 1 base; unmatched bases: 5. The CDR3 spans 17 residues.

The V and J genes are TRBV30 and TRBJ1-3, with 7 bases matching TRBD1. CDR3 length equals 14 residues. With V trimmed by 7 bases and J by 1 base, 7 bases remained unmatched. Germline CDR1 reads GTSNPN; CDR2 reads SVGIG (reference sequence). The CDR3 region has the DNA TGTGCCTTAGGCAGGGGGAATTCTGGAAACACCATATATTTT. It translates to CALGRGNSGNTIYF. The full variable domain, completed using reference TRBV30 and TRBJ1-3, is SQTIHQWPATLVQPVGSPLSLECTVEGTSNPNLYWYRQAAGRGLQLLFYSVGIGQISSEVPQNLSASRPQDRQFILSSKKLLLSDSGFYLCALGRGNSGNTIYFGEGSWLTVV.

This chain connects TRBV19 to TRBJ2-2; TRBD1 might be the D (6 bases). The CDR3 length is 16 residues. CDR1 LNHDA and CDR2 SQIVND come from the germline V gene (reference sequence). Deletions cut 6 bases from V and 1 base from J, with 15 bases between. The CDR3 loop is CASRQNGQLNTGELFF. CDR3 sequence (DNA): TGTGCCAGTAGACAAAACGGACAGCTGAACACCGGGGAGCTGTTTTTT.

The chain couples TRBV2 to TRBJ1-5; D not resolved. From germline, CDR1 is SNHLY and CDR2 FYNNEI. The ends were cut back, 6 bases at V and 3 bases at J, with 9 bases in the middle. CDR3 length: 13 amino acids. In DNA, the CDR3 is TGTGCCAGCAGGGTGGCGGTCAATCAGCCCCAGCATTTT. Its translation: CASRVAVNQPQHF.

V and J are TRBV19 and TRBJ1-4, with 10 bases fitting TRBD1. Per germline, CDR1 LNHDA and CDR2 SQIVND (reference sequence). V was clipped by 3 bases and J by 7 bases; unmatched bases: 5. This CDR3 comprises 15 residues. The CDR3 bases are TGTGCCAGTAGTATGGGGACAGGGGAGACTGAAAAACTGTTTTTT. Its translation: CASSMGTGETEKLFF.

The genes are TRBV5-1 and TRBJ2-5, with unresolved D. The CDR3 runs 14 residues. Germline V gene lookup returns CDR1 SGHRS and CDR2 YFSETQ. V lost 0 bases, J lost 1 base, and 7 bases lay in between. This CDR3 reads CASSLESAQETQYF. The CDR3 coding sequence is TGCGCCAGCAGCTTGGAGTCCGCCCAAGAGACCCAGTACTTC.

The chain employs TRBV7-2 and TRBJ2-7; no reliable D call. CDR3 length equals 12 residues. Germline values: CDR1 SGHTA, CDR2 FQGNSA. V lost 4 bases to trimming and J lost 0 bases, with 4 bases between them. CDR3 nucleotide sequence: TGTGCCAGCAGCTCGAGCTCCTACGAGCAGTACTTC. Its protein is CASSSSSYEQYF.

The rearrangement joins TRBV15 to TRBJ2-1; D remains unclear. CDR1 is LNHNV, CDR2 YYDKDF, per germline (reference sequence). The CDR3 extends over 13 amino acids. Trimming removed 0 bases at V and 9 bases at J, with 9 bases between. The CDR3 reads CATSRDRVREQFF. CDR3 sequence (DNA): TGTGCCACCAGCAGAGATAGAGTCCGTGAGCAGTTCTTC.

CDR3 in DNA: TGTGCCACCAAAGGTGGGAGCGGGAGGGCCGCAGATACGCAGTATTTT. It specifies CATKGGSGRAADTQYF. V is TRBV27 and J is TRBJ2-3; TRBD2 aligns across 10 bases. The germline gives CDR1 MNHEY, CDR2 SMNVEV (reference sequence). The CDR3 is made up of 16 amino acids. Losses at the gene ends were 10 bases for V and 4 bases for J; bases not matched to a gene: 14.

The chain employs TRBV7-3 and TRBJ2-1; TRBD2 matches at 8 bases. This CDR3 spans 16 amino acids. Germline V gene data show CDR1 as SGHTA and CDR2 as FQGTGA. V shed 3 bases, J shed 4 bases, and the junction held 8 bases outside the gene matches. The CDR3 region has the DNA TGTGCCAGCAGCTTGACTACTAGCGGATTATACAATGAGCAGTTCTTC. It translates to CASSLTTSGLYNEQFF.

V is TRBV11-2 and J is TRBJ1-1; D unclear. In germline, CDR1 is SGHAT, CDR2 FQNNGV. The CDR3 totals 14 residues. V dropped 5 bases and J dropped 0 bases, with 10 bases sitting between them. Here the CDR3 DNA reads TGTGCCAGCAGCCAGTCGTCCGTGAACACTGAAGCTTTCTTT. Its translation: CASSQSSVNTEAFF.

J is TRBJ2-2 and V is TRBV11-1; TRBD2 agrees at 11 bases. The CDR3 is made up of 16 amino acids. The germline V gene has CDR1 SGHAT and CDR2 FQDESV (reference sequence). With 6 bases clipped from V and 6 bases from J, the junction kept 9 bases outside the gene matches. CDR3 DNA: TGTGCCAGCAGTCCTACTAGCGGGAGTCTCGCCGGGGAGCTGTTTTTT. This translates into CASSPTSGSLAGELFF. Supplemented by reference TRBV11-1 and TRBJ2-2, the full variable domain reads EAEVAQSPRYKITEKSQAVAFWCDPISGHATLYWYRQILGQGPELLVQFQDESVVDDSQLPKDRFSAERLKGVDSTLKIQPAELGDSAMYLCASSPTSGSLAGELFFGEGSRLTVL.

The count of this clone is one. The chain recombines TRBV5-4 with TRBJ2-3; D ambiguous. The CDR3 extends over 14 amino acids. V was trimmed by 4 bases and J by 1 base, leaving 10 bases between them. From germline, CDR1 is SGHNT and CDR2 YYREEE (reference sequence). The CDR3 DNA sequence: TGTGCCAGCAGCATTCGGACCGGCACAGATACGCAGTATTTT. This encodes CASSIRTGTDTQYF.

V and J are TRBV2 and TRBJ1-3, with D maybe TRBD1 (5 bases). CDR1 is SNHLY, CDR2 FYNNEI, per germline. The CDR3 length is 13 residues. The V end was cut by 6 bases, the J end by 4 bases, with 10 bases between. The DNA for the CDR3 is TGTGCCAGCAGGGGGACTGAAGGAAACACCATATATTTT. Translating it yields CASRGTEGNTIYF.

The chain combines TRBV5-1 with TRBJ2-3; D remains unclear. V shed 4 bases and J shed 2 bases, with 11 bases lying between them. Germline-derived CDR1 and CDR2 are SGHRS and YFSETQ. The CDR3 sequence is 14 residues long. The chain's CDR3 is CASSLGPTTDTQYF. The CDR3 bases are TGCGCCAGCAGCCTCGGTCCCACCACAGATACGCAGTATTTT.

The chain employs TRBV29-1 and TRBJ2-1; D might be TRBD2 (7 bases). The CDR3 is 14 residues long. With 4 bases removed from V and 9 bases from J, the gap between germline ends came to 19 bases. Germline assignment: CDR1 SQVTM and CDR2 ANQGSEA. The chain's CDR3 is CSVGRGGPGSEQFF. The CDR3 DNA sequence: TGCAGCGTTGGTAGGGGGGGGCCCGGGAGTGAGCAGTTCTTC.

Here the CDR3 DNA reads TGTGCCAGCAAGGGGGGGGGTCAGCCCCAGCATTTT. Translating gives CASKGGGQPQHF. The genes are TRBV28 and TRBJ1-5; perhaps TRBD1 as D (6 bases). The V gene's germline CDR1 is MDHEN and CDR2 SYDVKM. The length of the CDR3 is 12 residues. V lost 7 bases to trimming and J lost 6 bases, with 10 bases between them.

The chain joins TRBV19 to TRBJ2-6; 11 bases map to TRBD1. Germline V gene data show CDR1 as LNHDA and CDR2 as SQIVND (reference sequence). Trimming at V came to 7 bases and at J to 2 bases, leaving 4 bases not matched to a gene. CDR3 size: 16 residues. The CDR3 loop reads CASNPGQGAGANVLTF. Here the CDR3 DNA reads TGTGCCAGTAATCCGGGACAGGGGGCTGGGGCCAACGTCCTGACTTTC. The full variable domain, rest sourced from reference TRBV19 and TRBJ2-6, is DGGITQSPKYLFRKEGQNVTLSCEQNLNHDAMYWYRQDPGQGLRLIYYSQIVNDFQKGDIAEGYSVSREKKESFPLTVTSAQKNPTAFYLCASNPGQGAGANVLTFGAGSRLTVL.

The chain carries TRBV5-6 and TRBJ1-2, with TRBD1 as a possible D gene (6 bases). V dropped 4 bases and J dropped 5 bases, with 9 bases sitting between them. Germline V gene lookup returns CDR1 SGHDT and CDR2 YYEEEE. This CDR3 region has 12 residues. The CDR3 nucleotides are TGTGCCAGCAGCCTGAGGGGGTATGGCTACACCTTC. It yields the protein CASSLRGYGYTF.

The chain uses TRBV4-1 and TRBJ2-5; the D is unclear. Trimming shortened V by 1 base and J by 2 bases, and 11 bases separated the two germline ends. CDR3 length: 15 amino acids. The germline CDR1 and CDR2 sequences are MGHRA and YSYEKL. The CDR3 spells CASSQGDTAQETQYF. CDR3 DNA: TGCGCCAGCAGCCAAGGAGATACAGCACAAGAGACCCAGTACTTC.